This T cell receptor beta chain was sequenced for a study of blood T cell repertoires in COVID-19. Sequenced by immunoSEQ multiplex PCR; TCRdb stores in-frame clones only, minus some. The sample includes a few hundred thousand clones, roughly 90% of them seen just once. A single count supports this clone. Participants came from some 26 US areas, aged about 18 to 95 years. The TCR originated in a woman aged 18-29 years who had recovered from COVID-19. The sequenced sample was PBMCs or T cells enriched from blood (not recorded which).

DNA of the CDR3: TGTGCCAGCAGCCTCAGGGTTGGCGTAATCTATGGCTACACCTTC. Translated, it gives CASSLRVGVIYGYTF. The chain is built from TRBV14 and TRBJ1-2, with D tentatively TRBD1 (5 bases). Germline V CDR1 and CDR2: SGHDN, FVKESK. This CDR3 is 15 amino acids long. Trimming left V 4 bases short and J 4 bases short, with 16 bases between.